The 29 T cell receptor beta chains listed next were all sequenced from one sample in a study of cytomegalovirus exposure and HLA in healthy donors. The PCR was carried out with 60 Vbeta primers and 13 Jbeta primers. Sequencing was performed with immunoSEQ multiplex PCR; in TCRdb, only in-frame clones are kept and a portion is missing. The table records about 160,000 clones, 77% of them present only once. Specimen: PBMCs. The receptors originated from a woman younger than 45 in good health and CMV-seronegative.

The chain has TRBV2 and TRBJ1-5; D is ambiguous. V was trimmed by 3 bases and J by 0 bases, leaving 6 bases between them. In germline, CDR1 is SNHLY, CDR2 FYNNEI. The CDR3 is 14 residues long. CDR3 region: CASSENSSNQPQHF. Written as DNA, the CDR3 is TGTGCCAGCAGTGAGAACAGTAGCAATCAGCCCCAGCATTTT.

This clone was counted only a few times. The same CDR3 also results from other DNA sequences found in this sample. For the CDR3, the DNA is TGTGCCAGCAGTTGGGGGGAGGGCACTGAAGCTTTCTTT. It translates to CASSWGEGTEAFF. The chain combines TRBV27 with TRBJ1-1, with D possibly being TRBD1 (5 bases). The germline V and J ends were trimmed by 4 bases and 4 bases, with 10 bases remaining between them. Germline CDR1 and CDR2: MNHEY and SMNVEV (reference sequence). This CDR3 has 13 residues.

The CDR3 DNA reads TGTGCTAGTGGACAGGACAGGAACACCGGGGAGCTGTTTTTT. Its protein is CASGQDRNTGELFF. The chain employs TRBV12-5 and TRBJ2-2; D may be TRBD1 (6 bases). Germline V gene lookup returns CDR1 LGHNT and CDR2 FRNRAP. CDR3 length equals 14 residues. Trimming cost V 6 bases and J 1 base, with 9 bases left between them.

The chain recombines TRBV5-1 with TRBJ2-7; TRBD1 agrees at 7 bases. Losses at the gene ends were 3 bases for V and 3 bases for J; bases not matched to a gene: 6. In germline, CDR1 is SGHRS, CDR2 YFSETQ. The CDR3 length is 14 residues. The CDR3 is CASSSGQTRYEQYF. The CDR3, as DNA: TGCGCCAGCAGCTCGGGACAGACTCGCTACGAGCAGTACTTC.

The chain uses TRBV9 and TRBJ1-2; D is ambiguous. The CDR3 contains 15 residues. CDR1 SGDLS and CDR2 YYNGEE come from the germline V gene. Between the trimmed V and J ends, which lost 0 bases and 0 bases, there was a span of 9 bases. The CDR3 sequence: CASSVGNYANYGYTF. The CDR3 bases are TGTGCCAGCAGCGTAGGCAACTATGCTAACTATGGCTACACCTTC.

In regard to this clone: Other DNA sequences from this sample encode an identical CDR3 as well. CDR3 nucleotide sequence: TGTGCCAGCTCACCAGGGCAGGGGAATGAGCAGTTCTTC. Protein: CASSPGQGNEQFF. The V call is TRBV18, the J call TRBJ2-1, with TRBD1 as a possible D gene (6 bases). Trimming stripped 2 bases from V and 7 bases from J, with 9 bases between. The CDR3 length is 13 residues. The germline CDR1 and CDR2 sequences are KGHSH and LQKENI.

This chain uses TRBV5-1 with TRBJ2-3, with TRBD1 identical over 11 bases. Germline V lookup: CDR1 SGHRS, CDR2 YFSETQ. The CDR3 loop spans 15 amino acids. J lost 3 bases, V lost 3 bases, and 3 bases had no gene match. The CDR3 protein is CASSYGTGGTDTQYF. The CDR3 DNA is TGCGCCAGCAGCTACGGGACAGGGGGTACAGATACGCAGTATTTT.

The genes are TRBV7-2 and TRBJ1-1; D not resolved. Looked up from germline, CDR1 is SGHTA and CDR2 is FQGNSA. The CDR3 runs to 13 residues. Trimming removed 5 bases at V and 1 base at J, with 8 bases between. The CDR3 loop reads CASSPHPNTEAFF. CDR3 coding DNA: TGTGCCAGCAGCCCACACCCGAACACTGAAGCTTTCTTT.

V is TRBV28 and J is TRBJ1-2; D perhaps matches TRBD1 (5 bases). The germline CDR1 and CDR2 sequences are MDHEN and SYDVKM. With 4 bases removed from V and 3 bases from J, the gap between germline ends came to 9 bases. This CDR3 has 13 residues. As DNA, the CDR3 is TGTGCCAGCAGTTCCGGGACTGACTATGGCTACACCTTC. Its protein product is CASSSGTDYGYTF.

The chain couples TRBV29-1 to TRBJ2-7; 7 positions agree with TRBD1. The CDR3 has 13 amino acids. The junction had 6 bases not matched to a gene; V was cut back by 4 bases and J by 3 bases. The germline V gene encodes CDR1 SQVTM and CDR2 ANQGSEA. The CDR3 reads CSVGTGANYEQYF. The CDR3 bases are TGCAGCGTTGGGACAGGCGCAAACTACGAGCAGTACTTC.

The CDR3 sequence is CAISGSSGAEAFF. For the CDR3, the DNA is TGTGCCATCAGTGGGAGTAGCGGGGCTGAAGCTTTCTTT. V gene TRBV10-3 combines with J gene TRBJ1-1; no definite D call. Germline CDR1 reads ENHRY; CDR2 reads SYGVKD. V dropped 4 bases and J dropped 6 bases, with 12 bases sitting between them. This CDR3 is 13 amino acids long.

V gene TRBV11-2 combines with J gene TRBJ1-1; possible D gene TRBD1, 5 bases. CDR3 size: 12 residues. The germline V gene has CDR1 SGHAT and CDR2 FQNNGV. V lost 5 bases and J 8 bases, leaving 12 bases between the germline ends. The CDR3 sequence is CASSPLRTEAFF. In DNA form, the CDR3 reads TGTGCCAGCAGCCCGCTGAGGACAGAAGCTTTCTTT.

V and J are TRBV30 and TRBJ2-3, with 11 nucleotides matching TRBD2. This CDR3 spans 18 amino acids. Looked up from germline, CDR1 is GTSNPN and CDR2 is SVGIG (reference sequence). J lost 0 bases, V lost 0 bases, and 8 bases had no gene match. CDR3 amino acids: CAWSVAVGLAESTDTQYF. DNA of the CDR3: TGTGCCTGGAGTGTAGCCGTGGGACTAGCGGAGAGCACAGATACGCAGTATTTT.

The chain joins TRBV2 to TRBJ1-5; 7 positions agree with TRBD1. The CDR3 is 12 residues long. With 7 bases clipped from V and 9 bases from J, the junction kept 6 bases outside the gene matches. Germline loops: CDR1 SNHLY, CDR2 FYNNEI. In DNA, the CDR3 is TGTGCCAGCAACTCACAGGGGCGGCCCCAGCATTTT. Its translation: CASNSQGRPQHF.

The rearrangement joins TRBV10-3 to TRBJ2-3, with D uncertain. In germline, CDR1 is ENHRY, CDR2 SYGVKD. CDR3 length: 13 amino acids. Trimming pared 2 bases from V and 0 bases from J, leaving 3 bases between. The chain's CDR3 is CAISETSTDTQYF. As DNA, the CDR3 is TGTGCCATCAGTGAGACTAGCACAGATACGCAGTATTTT.

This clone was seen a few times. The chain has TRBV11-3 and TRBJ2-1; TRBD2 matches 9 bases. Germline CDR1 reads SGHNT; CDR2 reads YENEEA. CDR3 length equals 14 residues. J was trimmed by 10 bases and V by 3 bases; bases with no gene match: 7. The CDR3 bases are TGTGCCAGCAGCTTTAGCGGGGGAGCGGCCGAGCAGTTCTTC. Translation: CASSFSGGAAEQFF.

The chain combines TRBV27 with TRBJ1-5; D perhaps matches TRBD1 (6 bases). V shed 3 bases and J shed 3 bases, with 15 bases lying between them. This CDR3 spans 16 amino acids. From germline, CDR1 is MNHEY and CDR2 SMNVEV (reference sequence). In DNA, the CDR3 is TGTGCCAGCAGTTTGGGTTCGGGGGGGCTCAATCAGCCCCAGCATTTT. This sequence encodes CASSLGSGGLNQPQHF.

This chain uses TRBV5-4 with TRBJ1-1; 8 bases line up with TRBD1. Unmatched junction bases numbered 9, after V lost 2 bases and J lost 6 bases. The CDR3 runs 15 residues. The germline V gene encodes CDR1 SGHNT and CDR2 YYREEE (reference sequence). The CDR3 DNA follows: TGTGCCAGCAGCTTTGGCTCAGGGGGCACAGCTGAAGCTTTCTTT. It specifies CASSFGSGGTAEAFF.

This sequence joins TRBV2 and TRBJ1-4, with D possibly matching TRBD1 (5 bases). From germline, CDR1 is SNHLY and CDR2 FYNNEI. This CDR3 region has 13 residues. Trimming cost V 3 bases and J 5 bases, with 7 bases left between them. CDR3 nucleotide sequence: TGTGCCAGCAGTGAGGAGGGGAATGAAAAACTGTTTTTT. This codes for CASSEEGNEKLFF.

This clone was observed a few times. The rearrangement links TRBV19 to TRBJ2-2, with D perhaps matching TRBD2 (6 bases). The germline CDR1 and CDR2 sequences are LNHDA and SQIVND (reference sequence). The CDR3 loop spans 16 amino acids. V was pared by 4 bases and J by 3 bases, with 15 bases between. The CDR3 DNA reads TGTGCCAGTAGTAAGAGCCGGGACTTACACACCGGGGAGCTGTTTTTT. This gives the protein CASSKSRDLHTGELFF.

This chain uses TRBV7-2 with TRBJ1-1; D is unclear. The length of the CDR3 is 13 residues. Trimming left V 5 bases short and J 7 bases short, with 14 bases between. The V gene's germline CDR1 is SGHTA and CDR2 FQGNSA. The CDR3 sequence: CASSREARLEAFF. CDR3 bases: TGTGCCAGCAGCCGTGAGGCTCGGCTTGAAGCTTTCTTT.

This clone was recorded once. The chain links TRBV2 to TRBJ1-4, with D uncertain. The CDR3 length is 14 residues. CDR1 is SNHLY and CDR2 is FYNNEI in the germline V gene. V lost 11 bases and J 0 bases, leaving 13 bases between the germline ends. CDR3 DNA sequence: TGTGCCCTCCAAAGAGGGTCAACTAATGAAAAACTGTTTTTT. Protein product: CALQRGSTNEKLFF.

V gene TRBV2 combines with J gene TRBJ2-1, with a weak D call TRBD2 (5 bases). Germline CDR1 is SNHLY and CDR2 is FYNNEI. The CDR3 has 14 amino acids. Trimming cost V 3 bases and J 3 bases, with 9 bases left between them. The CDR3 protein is CASSEAGNYNEQFF. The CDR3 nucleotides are TGTGCCAGCAGTGAGGCCGGGAACTACAATGAGCAGTTCTTC. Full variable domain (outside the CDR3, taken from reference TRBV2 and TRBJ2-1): EPEVTQTPSHQVTQMGQEVILRCVPISNHLYFYWYRQILGQKVEFLVSFYNNEISEKSEIFDDQFSVERPDGSNFTLKIRSTKLEDSAMYFCASSEAGNYNEQFFGPGTRLTVL.

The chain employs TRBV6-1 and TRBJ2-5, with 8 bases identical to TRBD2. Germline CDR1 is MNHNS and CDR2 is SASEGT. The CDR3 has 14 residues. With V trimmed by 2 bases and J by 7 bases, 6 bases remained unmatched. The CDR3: CASSESRGVATQYF. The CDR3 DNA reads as TGTGCCAGCAGTGAATCGCGGGGGGTGGCGACCCAGTACTTC.

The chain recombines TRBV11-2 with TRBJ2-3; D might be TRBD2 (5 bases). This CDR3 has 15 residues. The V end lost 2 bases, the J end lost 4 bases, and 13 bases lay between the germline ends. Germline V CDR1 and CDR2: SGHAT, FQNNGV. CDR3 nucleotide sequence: TGTGCCAGCAGCTTACTCTTCGGACTTTCAGATACGCAGTATTTT. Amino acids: CASSLLFGLSDTQYF.

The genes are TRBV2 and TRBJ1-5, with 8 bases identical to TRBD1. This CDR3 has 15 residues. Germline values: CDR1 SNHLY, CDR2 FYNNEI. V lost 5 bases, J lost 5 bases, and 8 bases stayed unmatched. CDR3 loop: CASSQDRGWDQPQHF. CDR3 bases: TGTGCCAGCAGTCAAGACAGGGGTTGGGATCAGCCCCAGCATTTT.

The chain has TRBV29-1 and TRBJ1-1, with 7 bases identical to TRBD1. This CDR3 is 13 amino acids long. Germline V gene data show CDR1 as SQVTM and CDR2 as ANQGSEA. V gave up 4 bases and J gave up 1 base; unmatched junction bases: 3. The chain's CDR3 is CSVGQGPNTEAFF. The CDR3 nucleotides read TGCAGCGTTGGACAGGGTCCGAACACTGAAGCTTTCTTT.

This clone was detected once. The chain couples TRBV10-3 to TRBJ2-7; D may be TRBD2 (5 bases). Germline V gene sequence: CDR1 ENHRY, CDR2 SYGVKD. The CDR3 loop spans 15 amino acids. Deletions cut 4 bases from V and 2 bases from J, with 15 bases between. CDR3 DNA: TGTGCCATCAGTGCCACCCGGGGTGAACCCTACGAGCAGTACTTC. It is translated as CAISATRGEPYEQYF.

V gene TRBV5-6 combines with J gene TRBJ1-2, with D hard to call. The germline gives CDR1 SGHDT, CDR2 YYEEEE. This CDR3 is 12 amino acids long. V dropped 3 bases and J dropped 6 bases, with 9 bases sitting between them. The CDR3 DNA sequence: TGTGCCAGCAGCTCCCGAGAGGATGGCTACACCTTC. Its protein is CASSSREDGYTF.